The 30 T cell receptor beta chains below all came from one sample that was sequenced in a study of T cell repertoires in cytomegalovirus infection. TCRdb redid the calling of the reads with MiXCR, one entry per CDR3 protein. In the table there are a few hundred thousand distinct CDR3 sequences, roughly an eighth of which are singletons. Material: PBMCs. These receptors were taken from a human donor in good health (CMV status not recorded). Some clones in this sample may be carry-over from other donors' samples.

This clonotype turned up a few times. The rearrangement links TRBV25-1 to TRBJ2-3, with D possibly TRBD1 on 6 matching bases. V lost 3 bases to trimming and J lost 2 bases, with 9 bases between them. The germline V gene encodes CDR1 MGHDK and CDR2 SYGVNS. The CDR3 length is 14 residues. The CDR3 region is CASSELGATDTQYF. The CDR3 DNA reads TGTGCCAGCAGTGAGTTGGGGGCCACAGATACGCAGTATTTT.

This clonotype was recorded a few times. CDR3 sequence reads: CASSSPGLDNEQYF. The CDR3 DNA follows: TGCGCCAGCAGCTCACCGGGACTAGATAACGAGCAGTACTTC. J is TRBJ2-7 and V is TRBV5-1; 8 bases map to TRBD2. The J segment lost 5 bases and the V segment lost 3 bases, leaving 7 bases of the junction unmatched. Germline CDR1 SGHRS, CDR2 YFSETQ. This CDR3 spans 14 amino acids.

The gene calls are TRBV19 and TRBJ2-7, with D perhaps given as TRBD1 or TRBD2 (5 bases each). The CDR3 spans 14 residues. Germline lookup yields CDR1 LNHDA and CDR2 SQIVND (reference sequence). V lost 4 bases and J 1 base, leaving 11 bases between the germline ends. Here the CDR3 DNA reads TGTGCCAGTAGTAAGGCGTGGGGGTCCTACGAGCAGTACTTC. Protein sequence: CASSKAWGSYEQYF.

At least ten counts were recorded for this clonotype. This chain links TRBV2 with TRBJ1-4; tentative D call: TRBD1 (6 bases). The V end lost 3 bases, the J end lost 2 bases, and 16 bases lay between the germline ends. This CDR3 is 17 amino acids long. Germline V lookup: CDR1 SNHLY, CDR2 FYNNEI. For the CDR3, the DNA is TGTGCCAGCAGTGATCCCGGACAGAGAGGGACTAATGAAAAACTGTTTTTT. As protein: CASSDPGQRGTNEKLFF. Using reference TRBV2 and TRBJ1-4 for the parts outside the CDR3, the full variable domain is EPEVTQTPSHQVTQMGQEVILRCVPISNHLYFYWYRQILGQKVEFLVSFYNNEISEKSEIFDDQFSVERPDGSNFTLKIRSTKLEDSAMYFCASSDPGQRGTNEKLFFGSGTQLSVL.

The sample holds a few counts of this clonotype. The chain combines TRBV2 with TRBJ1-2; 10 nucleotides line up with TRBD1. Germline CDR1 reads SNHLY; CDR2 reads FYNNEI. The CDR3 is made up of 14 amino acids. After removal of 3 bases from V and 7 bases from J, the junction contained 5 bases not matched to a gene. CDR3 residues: CASSETGGLSGYTF. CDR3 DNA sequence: TGTGCCAGCAGTGAGACAGGGGGCTTGAGTGGCTACACCTTC.

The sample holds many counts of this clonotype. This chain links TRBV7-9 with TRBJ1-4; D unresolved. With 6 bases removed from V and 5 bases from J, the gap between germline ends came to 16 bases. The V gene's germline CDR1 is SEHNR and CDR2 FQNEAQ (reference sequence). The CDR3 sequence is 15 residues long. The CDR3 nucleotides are TGTGCCAGCAGAAAGAGTGGGGATCCCAATGAAAAACTGTTTTTT. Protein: CASRKSGDPNEKLFF.

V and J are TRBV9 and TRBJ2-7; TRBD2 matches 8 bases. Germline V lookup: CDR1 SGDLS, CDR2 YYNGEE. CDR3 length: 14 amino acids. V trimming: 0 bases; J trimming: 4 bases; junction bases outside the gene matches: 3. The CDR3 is CASSVDTGGYEQYF. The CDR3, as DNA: TGTGCCAGCAGCGTAGACACGGGAGGGTACGAGCAGTACTTC.

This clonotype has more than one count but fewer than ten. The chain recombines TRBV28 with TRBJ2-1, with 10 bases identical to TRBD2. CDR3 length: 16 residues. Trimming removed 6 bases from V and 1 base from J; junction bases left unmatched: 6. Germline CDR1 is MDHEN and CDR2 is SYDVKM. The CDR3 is CASSKLAGPSYNEQFF. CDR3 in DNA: TGTGCCAGCAGCAAACTAGCGGGGCCATCCTACAATGAGCAGTTCTTC.

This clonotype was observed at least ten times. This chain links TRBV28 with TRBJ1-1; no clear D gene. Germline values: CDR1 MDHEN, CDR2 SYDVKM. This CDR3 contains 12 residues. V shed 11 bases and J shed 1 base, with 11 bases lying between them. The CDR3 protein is CAAGPANTEAFF. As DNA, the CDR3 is TGTGCCGCCGGGCCCGCGAACACTGAAGCTTTCTTT.

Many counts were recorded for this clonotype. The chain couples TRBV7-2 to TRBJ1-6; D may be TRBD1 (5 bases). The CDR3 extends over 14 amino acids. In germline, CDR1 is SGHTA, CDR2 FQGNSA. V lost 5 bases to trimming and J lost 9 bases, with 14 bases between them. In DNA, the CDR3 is TGTGCCAGCAGCCGACAGTGGGGGGGTTCACCCCTCCACTTT. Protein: CASSRQWGGSPLHF.

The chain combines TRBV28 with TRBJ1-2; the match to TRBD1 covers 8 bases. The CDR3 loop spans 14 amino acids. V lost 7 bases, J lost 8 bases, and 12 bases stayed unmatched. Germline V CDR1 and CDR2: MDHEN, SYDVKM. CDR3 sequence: CASTPGQVNMGYTF. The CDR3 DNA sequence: TGTGCCAGCACACCGGGACAGGTTAATATGGGCTACACCTTC.

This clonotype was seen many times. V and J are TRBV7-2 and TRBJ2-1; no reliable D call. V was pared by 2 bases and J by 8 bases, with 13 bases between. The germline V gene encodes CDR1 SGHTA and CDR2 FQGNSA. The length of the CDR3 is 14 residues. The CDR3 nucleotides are TGTGCCAGCAGCTTATCTAGGAAGGGCGATGAGCAGTTCTTC. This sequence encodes CASSLSRKGDEQFF.

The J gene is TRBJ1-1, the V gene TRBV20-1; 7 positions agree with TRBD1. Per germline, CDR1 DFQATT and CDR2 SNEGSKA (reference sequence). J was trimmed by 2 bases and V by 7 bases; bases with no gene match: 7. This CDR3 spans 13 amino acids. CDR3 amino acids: CSVPDRINTEAFF. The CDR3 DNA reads TGCAGTGTCCCGGACAGGATCAACACTGAAGCTTTCTTT.

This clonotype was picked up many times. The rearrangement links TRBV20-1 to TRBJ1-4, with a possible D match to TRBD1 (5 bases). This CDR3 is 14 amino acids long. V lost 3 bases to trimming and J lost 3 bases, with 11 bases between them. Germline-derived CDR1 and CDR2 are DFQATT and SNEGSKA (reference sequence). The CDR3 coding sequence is TGCAGTGCTAGGGGGGGAGGCCCTAATGAAAAACTGTTTTTT. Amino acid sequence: CSARGGGPNEKLFF.

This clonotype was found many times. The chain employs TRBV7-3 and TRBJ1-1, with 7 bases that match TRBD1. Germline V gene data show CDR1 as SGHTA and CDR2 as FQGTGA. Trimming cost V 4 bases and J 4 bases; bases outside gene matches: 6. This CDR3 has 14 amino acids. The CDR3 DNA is TGTGCCAGCAGCTATCAGGGGGAAGGCACTGAAGCTTTCTTT. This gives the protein CASSYQGEGTEAFF.

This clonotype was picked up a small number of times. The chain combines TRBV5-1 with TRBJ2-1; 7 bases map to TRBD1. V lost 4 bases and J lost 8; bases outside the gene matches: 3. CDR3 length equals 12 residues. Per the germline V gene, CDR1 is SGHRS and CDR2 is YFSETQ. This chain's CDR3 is CASSTTGYEQFF. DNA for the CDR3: TGCGCCAGCAGCACGACAGGGTATGAGCAGTTCTTC.

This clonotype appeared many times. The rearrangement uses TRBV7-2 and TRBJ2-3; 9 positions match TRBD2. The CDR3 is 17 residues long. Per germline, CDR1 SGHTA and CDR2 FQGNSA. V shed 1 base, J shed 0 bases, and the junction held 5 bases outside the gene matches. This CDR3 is CASSLGGGRASTDTQYF. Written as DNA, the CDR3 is TGTGCCAGCAGCTTAGGAGGCGGGAGGGCTAGCACAGATACGCAGTATTTT.

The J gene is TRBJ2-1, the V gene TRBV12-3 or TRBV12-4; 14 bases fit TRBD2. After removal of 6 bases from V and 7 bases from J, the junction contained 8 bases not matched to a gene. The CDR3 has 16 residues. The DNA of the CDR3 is TGTGCCAGCAGCTCCCGACTAGCGGGGGGGGGTAATGAGCAGTTCTTC. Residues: CASSSRLAGGGNEQFF.

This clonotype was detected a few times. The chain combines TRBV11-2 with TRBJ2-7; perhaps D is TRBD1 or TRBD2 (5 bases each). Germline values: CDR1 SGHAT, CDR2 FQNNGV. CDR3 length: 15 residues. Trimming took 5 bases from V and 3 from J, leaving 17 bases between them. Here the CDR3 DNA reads TGTGCCAGCAGCCCTTGGGACGCCTCGGGCTACGAGCAGTACTTC. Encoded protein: CASSPWDASGYEQYF. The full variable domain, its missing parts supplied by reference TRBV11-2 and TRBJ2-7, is EAGVAQSPRYKIIEKRQSVAFWCNPISGHATLYWYQQILGQGPKLLIQFQNNGVVDDSQLPKDRFSAERLKGVDSTLKIQPAKLEDSAVYLCASSPWDASGYEQYFGPGTRLTVT.

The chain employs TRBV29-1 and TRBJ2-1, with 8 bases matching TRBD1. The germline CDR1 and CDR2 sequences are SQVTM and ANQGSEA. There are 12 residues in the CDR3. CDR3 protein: CSDRVSGDEQFF. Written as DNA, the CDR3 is TGCTCGGACAGGGTGTCAGGCGATGAGCAGTTCTTC.

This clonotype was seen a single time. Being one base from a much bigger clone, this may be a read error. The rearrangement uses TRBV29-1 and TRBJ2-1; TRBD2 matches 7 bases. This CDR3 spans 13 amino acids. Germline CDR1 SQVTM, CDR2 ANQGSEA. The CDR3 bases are TGCAGCGTTAGGGCGGGAGTATCGAATGTGCAGTTCTTC. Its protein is CSVRAGVSNVQFF.

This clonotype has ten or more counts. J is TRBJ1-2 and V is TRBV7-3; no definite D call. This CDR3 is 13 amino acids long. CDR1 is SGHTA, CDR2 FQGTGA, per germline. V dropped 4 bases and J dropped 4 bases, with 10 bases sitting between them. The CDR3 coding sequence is TGTGCCAGCAGCTCCTGGGAGGGCTATGGCTACACCTTC. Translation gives CASSSWEGYGYTF.

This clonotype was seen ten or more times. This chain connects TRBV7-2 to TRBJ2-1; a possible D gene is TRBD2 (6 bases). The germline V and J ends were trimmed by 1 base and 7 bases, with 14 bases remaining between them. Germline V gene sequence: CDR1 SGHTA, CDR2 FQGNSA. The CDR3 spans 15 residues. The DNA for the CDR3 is TGTGCCAGCAGCTTAGTACCAGGAGGGAGTAATGAGCAGTTCTTC. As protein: CASSLVPGGSNEQFF.

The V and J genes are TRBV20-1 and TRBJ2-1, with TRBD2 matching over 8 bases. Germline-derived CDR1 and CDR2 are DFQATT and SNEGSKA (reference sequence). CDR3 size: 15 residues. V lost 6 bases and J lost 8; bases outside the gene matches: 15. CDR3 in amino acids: CSATGGSGGTHEQFF. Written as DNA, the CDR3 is TGCAGTGCCACGGGGGGGAGCGGGGGTACCCATGAGCAGTTCTTC.

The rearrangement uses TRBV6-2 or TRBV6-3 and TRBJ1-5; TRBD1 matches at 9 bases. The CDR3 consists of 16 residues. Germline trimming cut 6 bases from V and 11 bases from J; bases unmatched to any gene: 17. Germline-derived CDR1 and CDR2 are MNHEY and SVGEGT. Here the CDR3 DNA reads TGTGCCAGCAGCTCCGGGACAGGGCGCCTGGAGGGGGCCCAGCATTTT. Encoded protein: CASSSGTGRLEGAQHF.

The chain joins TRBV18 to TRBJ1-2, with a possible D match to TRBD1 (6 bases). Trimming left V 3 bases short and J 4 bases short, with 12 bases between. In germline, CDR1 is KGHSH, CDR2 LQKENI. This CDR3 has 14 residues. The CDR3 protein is CASSPLGQLYGYTF. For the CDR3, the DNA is TGTGCCAGCTCACCGCTGGGACAACTCTATGGCTACACCTTC.

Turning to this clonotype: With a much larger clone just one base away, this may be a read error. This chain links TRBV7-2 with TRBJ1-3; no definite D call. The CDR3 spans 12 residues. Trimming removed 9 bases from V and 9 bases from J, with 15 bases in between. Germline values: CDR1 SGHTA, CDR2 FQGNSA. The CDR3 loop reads CASGEIVSTIYF. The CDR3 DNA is TGTGCCAGTGGGGAGATTGTGAGCACCATATATTTT. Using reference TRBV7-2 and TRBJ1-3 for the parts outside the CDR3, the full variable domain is GAGVSQSPSNKVTEKGKDVELRCDPISGHTALYWYRQSLGQGLEFLIYFQGNSAPDKSGLPSDRFSAERTGGSVSTLTIQRTQQEDSAVYLCASGEIVSTIYFGEGSWLTVV.

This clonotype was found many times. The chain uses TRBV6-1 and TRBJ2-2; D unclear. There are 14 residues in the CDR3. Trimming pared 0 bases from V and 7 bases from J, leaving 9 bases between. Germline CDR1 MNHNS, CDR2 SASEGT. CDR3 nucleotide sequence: TGTGCCAGCAGTGAAGCGTTGGGTGGCGGGGAGCTGTTTTTT. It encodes CASSEALGGGELFF.

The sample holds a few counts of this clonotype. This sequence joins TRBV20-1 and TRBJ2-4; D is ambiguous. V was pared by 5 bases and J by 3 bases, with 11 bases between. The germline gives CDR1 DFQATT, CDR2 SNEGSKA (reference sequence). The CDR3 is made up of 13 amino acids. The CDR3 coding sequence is TGCAGTGCTGACCGGGTCGGCAAAAACATTCAGTACTTC. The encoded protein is CSADRVGKNIQYF.

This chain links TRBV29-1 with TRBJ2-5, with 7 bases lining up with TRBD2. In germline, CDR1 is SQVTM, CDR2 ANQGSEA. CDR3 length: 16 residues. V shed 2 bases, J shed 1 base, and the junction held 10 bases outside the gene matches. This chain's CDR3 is CSVEPSRTSFQETQYF. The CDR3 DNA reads TGCAGCGTTGAACCCTCCCGGACTAGTTTCCAAGAGACCCAGTACTTC.